This T cell receptor beta chain appears in the sequencing data of a study of cytomegalovirus exposure and HLA in healthy donors. Study-wide findings and caveats: Later findings reportedly placed an Asian-associated ancestry cluster below the approximately 700-donor mean for N-insertions.

This CDR3 comprises 16 residues. CDR1 is SGDLS and CDR2 is YYNGEE in the germline V gene. V lost 4 bases and J lost 3, with 16 bases in between. The PCR contained 60 Vbeta and 13 Jbeta primers. Assay used: immunoSEQ multiplex PCR; TCRdb lists only in-frame clones, some missing. The sample has 65,000 to 85,000 clones, less than 85% seen once. Turning to this clone: As yet, its antigen is unknown.

This TCR derives from a woman aged 50 to 60 in good health and CMV-seronegative. The V gene is TRBV9, the J gene TRBJ2-2, with D perhaps TRBD2 (5 bases). What was sequenced was PBMCs. CDR3 in amino acids: CASSFEEGRDTGELFF. The CDR3, as DNA: TGTGCCAGCAGCTTCGAAGAGGGAAGGGACACCGGGGAGCTGTTTTTT.